The next 17 T cell receptor beta chains were all read from a single sample in a study of cytomegalovirus exposure and HLA in healthy donors. The PCR ran on 60 Vbeta and 13 Jbeta primers. The table came from immunoSEQ multiplex PCR; TCRdb's copy has only in-frame clones and leaves some out. The repertoire holds more than 80,000 clones, with about 85% as singletons. Sequencing input: PBMCs. All receptors come from a girl aged 2 to 10 in good health and CMV-seropositive.

J is TRBJ1-1 and V is TRBV10-3; 8 bases are a match to TRBD1. Trimming removed 3 bases from V and 8 bases from J; junction bases left unmatched: 8. The germline CDR1 and CDR2 sequences are ENHRY and SYGVKD. The CDR3 loop spans 14 amino acids. CDR3 in amino acids: CAISEQGGAWEAFF. The CDR3 bases are TGTGCCATCAGTGAACAGGGGGGGGCCTGGGAAGCTTTCTTT.

The chain combines TRBV29-1 with TRBJ1-2, with TRBD1 matching over 8 bases. There are 14 residues in the CDR3. The germline V gene has CDR1 SQVTM and CDR2 ANQGSEA. J lost 8 bases, V lost 7 bases, and 15 bases had no gene match. The CDR3 here is CSGSTGAGMGGYTF. DNA of the CDR3: TGCAGCGGCTCGACAGGGGCCGGAATGGGGGGCTACACCTTC.

The chain is built from TRBV15 and TRBJ1-2, with 7 bases that match TRBD1. J gave up 4 bases and V 5 bases, and 7 bases lay outside the gene matches. Germline values: CDR1 LNHNV, CDR2 YYDKDF (reference sequence). The CDR3 is 14 amino acids. The CDR3 DNA sequence: TGTGCCACCAGCTTACCGGGGACAGTCTATGGCTACACCTTC. The encoded protein is CATSLPGTVYGYTF. Combining the CDR3 with reference TRBV15 and TRBJ1-2 gives the whole variable domain DAMVIQNPRYQVTQFGKPVTLSCSQTLNHNVMYWYQQKSSQAPKLLFHYYDKDFNNEADTPDNFQSRRPNTSFCFLDIRSPGLGDTAMYLCATSLPGTVYGYTFGSGTRLTVV.

The CDR3: CASSYSQGSYEQYF. The CDR3 DNA sequence: TGTGCCAGCAGTTACAGCCAGGGGAGCTACGAGCAGTACTTC. The chain recombines TRBV6-6 with TRBJ2-7; weak D call: TRBD1 (6 bases). Trimming left V 2 bases short and J 3 bases short, with 11 bases between. The CDR3 runs 14 residues. Germline-derived CDR1 and CDR2 are MNHNY and SVGAGI (reference sequence).

This clone was detected a few times. V gene TRBV7-9 combines with J gene TRBJ1-1; D perhaps matches TRBD1 (6 bases). CDR1 is SEHNR and CDR2 is FQNEAQ in the germline V gene (reference sequence). Trimming took 4 bases from V and 3 from J, leaving 6 bases between them. The CDR3 is 12 residues long. CDR3 in DNA: TGTGCCAGCAGCTACAGGGACACTGAAGCTTTCTTT. Its translation: CASSYRDTEAFF. The full variable domain, rest sourced from reference TRBV7-9 and TRBJ1-1, is DTGVSQNPRHKITKRGQNVTFRCDPISEHNRLYWYRQTLGQGPEFLTYFQNEAQLEKSRLLSDRFSAERPKGSFSTLEIQRTEQGDSAMYLCASSYRDTEAFFGQGTRLTVV.

This chain joins TRBV9 and TRBJ2-1; D unresolved. The V end was cut by 0 bases, the J end by 6 bases, with 13 bases between. Germline-derived CDR1 and CDR2 are SGDLS and YYNGEE. There are 15 residues in the CDR3. This CDR3 reads CASSVGDSPANEQFF. CDR3 nucleotides: TGTGCCAGCAGCGTAGGAGACTCACCGGCCAATGAGCAGTTCTTC.

The genes are TRBV20-1 and TRBJ1-3; D is ambiguous. Per germline, CDR1 DFQATT and CDR2 SNEGSKA (reference sequence). The CDR3 is 11 amino acids. Deletions cut 2 bases from V and 8 bases from J, with 7 bases between. CDR3 sequence: CSARHTDTIYF. As DNA, the CDR3 is TGCAGTGCTAGACATACGGACACCATATATTTT.

The rearrangement joins TRBV5-8 to TRBJ1-2; D not resolved. V lost 0 bases and J lost 8, with 11 bases in between. From germline, CDR1 is SGHTS and CDR2 YDEGEE. CDR3 length: 13 amino acids. The CDR3, as DNA: TGTGCCAGCAGCTTGGTGGCAGGCCGCGGCTACACCTTC. This encodes CASSLVAGRGYTF.

In regard to this clone: At the DNA level, this CDR3 is encoded by other sequences in the same sample as well. The chain employs TRBV19 and TRBJ1-1, with 8 nucleotides matching TRBD1. The CDR3 length is 13 residues. CDR1 is LNHDA and CDR2 is SQIVND in the germline V gene (reference sequence). The V segment lost 5 bases and the J segment 5 bases; nucleotides outside the gene matches: 4. The CDR3 region has the DNA TGTGCCAGTAGTGTGGACAGGGATACTGAAGCTTTCTTT. This encodes CASSVDRDTEAFF.

A single count supports this clone. Additional DNA sequences in this sample encode the identical CDR3. This chain joins TRBV30 and TRBJ1-5; weak D call: TRBD1 (5 bases). The CDR3 totals 13 residues. Germline loops: CDR1 GTSNPN, CDR2 SVGIG (reference sequence). Trimming pared 5 bases from V and 4 bases from J, leaving 12 bases between. CDR3 sequence (DNA): TGTGCCTGGTCCCGGGACTCAAATCAGCCCCAGCATTTT. Encoded protein: CAWSRDSNQPQHF.

The chain joins TRBV13 to TRBJ2-3; 11 nucleotides line up with TRBD2. Trimming at V came to 0 bases and at J to 6 bases, leaving 5 bases not matched to a gene. The CDR3 contains 16 residues. Germline values: CDR1 PRHDT, CDR2 FYEKMQ (reference sequence). The CDR3 reads CASSLGRLAGKDTQYF. In nucleotides, the CDR3 is TGTGCCAGCAGCTTAGGGAGACTAGCGGGAAAGGATACGCAGTATTTT.

The chain links TRBV5-1 to TRBJ1-2; 9 nucleotides line up with TRBD1. This CDR3 spans 15 amino acids. Germline V gene lookup returns CDR1 SGHRS and CDR2 YFSETQ. V gave up 5 bases and J gave up 10 bases; unmatched junction bases: 15. DNA of the CDR3: TGCGCCAGCAGTTCAGATTACAGGGGGCTCAATAACTACACCTTC. Translated, it gives CASSSDYRGLNNYTF.

This rearrangement joins TRBV29-1 to TRBJ1-3; the match to TRBD1 covers 8 bases. This CDR3 comprises 13 residues. Germline V gene sequence: CDR1 SQVTM, CDR2 ANQGSEA. V lost 7 bases and J lost 1; bases outside the gene matches: 3. The CDR3 loop reads CSAGQGSGNTIYF. CDR3 DNA sequence: TGCAGCGCCGGACAGGGATCTGGAAACACCATATATTTT.

V and J are TRBV18 and TRBJ1-1; D unclear. Trimming took 6 bases from V and 3 from J, leaving 11 bases between them. CDR3 length equals 13 residues. CDR1 is KGHSH and CDR2 is LQKENI in the germline V gene. As DNA, the CDR3 is TGTGCCAGCTCCCAATACAAAGACACTGAAGCTTTCTTT. Its protein is CASSQYKDTEAFF. The full variable domain, its missing parts supplied by reference TRBV18 and TRBJ1-1, is NAGVMQNPRHLVRRRGQEARLRCSPMKGHSHVYWYRQLPEEGLKFMVYLQKENIIDESGMPKERFSAEFPKEGPSILRIQQVVRGDSAAYFCASSQYKDTEAFFGQGTRLTVV.

This clone was counted between two and nine times. The V call is TRBV19, the J call TRBJ1-2, with D tentatively TRBD1 (6 bases). CDR1 LNHDA and CDR2 SQIVND come from the germline V gene (reference sequence). The CDR3 is 16 amino acids. Trimming cost V 5 bases and J 0 bases, with 16 bases left between them. This CDR3 reads CASSFHLRGANYGYTF. DNA for the CDR3: TGTGCCAGTAGTTTTCATCTCAGGGGCGCTAACTATGGCTACACCTTC.

The CDR3 nucleotides read TGTGCCAGCAGCTCAGGGGTGAGGGGCGCAGATACGCAGTATTTT. Its protein product is CASSSGVRGADTQYF. The genes are TRBV5-6 and TRBJ2-3; tentatively, D is TRBD1 (6 bases). CDR3 size: 15 residues. V was pared by 3 bases and J by 4 bases, with 15 bases between. Germline CDR1 SGHDT, CDR2 YYEEEE.

The chain recombines TRBV27 with TRBJ1-2; D not certain. Trimming left V 0 bases short and J 8 bases short, with 13 bases between. The length of the CDR3 is 14 residues. CDR1 is MNHEY, CDR2 SMNVEV, per germline (reference sequence). CDR3 protein: CASSLSYSDMGYTF. DNA of the CDR3: TGTGCCAGCAGTTTATCGTACAGTGATATGGGCTACACCTTC.